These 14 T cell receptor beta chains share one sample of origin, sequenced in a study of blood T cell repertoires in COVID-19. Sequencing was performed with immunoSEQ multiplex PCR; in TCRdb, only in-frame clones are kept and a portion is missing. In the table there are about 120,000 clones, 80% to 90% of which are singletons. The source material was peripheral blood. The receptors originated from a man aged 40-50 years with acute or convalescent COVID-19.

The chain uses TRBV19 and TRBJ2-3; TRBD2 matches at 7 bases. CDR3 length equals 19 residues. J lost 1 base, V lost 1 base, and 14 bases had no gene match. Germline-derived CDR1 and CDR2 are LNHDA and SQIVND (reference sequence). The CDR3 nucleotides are TGTGCCAGTAGTATAGCGGGAGGAGGTATTAGCGGTCGCACAGATACGCAGTATTTT. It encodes CASSIAGGGISGRTDTQYF.

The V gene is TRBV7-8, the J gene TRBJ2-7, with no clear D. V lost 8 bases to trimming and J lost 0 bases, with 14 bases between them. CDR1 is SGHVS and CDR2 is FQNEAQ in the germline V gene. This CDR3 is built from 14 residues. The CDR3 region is CASAPGQISYEQYF. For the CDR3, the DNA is TGTGCCAGCGCCCCTGGGCAGATCTCCTACGAGCAGTACTTC. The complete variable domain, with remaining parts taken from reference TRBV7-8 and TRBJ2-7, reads GAGVSQSPRYKVAKRGQDVALRCDPISGHVSLFWYQQALGQGPEFLTYFQNEAQLDKSGLPSDRFFAERPEGSVSTLKIQRTQQEDSAVYLCASAPGQISYEQYFGPGTRLTVT.

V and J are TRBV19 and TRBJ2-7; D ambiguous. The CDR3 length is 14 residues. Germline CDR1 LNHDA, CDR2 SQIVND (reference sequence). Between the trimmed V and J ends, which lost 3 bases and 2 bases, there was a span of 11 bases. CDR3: CASSMRRFTYEQYF. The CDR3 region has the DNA TGTGCCAGTAGTATGCGGCGTTTTACCTACGAGCAGTACTTC.

CDR3: CASSLPPGTEAFF. Written as DNA, the CDR3 is TGTGCCAGCAGCTTACCTCCGGGGACTGAAGCTTTCTTT. The chain carries TRBV11-2 and TRBJ1-1; D is undetermined. With 2 bases removed from V and 5 bases from J, the gap between germline ends came to 9 bases. This CDR3 is 13 amino acids long. CDR1 and CDR2 (germline): SGHAT, FQNNGV.

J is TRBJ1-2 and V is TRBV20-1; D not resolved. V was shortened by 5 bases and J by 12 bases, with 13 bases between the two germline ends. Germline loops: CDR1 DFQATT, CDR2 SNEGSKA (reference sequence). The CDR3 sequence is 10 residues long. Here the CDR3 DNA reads TGCAGTGCTGTGTCCAGTACCCACACCTTC. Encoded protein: CSAVSSTHTF.

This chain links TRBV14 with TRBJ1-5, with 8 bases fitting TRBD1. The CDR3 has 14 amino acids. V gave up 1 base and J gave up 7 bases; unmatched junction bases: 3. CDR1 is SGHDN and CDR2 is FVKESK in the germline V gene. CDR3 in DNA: TGTGCCAGCAGCCAAGCAGGGGGCGGACAGCCCCAGCATTTT. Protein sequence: CASSQAGGGQPQHF.

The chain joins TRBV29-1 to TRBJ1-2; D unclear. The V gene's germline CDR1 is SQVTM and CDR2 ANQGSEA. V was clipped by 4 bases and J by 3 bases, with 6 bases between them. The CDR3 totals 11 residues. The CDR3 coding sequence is TGCAGCGTTGCCGGGGACTATGGCTACACCTTC. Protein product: CSVAGDYGYTF.

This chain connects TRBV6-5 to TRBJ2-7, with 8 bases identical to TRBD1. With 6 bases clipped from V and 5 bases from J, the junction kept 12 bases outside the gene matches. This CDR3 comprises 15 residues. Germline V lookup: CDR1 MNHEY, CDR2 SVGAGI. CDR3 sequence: CASSPTGAQRDEQYF. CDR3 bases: TGTGCCAGCAGCCCGACAGGGGCCCAGAGAGACGAGCAGTACTTC.

The chain's CDR3 is CASSLSRVNYGYTF. The CDR3 region has the DNA TGTGCCAGCAGTTTGAGCAGGGTTAACTATGGCTACACCTTC. The chain is built from TRBV28 and TRBJ1-2, with TRBD1 as a possible D gene (5 bases). Germline V gene sequence: CDR1 MDHEN, CDR2 SYDVKM. The ends were cut back, 3 bases at V and 1 base at J, with 9 bases in the middle. The length of the CDR3 is 14 residues.

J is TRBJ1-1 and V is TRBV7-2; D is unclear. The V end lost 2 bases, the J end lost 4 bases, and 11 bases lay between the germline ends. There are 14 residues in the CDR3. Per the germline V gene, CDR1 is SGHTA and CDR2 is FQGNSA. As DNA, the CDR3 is TGTGCCAGCAGCTTACCTACCGGGAGCACTGAAGCTTTCTTT. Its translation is CASSLPTGSTEAFF.

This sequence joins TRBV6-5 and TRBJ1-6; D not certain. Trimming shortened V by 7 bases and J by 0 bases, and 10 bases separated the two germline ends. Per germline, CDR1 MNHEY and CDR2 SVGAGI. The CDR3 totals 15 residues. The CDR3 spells CASTPFGSYNSPLHF. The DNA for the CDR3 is TGTGCCAGCACCCCTTTCGGCTCCTATAATTCACCCCTCCACTTT.

In DNA, the CDR3 is TGTGCCAGCCGGAGCAGAACAGGGGGCTACGAGCAGTACTTC. This codes for CASRSRTGGYEQYF. The chain employs TRBV6-5 and TRBJ2-7, with TRBD1 identical over 8 bases. This CDR3 region has 14 residues. Germline values: CDR1 MNHEY, CDR2 SVGAGI. V shed 8 bases and J 3 bases; nucleotides not matched to a gene: 9.

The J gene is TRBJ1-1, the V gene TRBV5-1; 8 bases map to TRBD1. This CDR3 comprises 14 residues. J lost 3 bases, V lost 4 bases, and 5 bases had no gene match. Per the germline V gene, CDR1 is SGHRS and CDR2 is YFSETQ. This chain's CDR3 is CASSPKTGDTEAFF. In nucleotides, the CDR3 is TGCGCCAGCAGCCCAAAGACAGGGGACACTGAAGCTTTCTTT.

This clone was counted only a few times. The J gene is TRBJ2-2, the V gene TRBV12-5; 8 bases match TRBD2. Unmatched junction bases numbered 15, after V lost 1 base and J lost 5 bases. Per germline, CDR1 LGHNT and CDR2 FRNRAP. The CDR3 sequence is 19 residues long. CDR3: CASGLATFQSGRGTGELFF. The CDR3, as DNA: TGTGCTAGTGGTTTGGCAACCTTTCAAAGCGGGAGAGGGACCGGGGAGCTGTTTTTT.